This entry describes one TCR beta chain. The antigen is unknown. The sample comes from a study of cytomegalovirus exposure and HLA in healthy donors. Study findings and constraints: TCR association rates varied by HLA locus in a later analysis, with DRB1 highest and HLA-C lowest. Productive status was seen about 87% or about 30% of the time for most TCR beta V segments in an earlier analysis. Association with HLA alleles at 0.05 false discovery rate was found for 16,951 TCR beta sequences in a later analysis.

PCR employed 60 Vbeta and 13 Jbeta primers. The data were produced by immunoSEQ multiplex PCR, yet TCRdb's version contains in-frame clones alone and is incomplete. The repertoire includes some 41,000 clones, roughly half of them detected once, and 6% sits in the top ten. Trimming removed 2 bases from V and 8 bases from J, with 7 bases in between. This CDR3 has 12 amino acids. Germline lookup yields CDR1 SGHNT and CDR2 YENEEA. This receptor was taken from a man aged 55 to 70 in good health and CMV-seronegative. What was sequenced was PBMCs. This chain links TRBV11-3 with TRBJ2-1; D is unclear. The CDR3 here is CASSLSGYEQFF. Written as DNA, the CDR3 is TGTGCCAGCAGCTTAAGTGGCTATGAGCAGTTCTTC.